Presented here are 27 T cell receptor beta chains from one specimen sequenced in a study of Ad26.COV2.S vaccination and SARS-CoV-2 variants. The repertoire was sequenced with immunoSEQ multiplex PCR; TCRdb's copy has only in-frame clones and lacks some. The sample lists more than 300,000 clones, 80% to 90% occurring once. The sample's treatment: roughly 20 received Ad26.COV2.S at low or high dose, single or two shots; five or six received placebo; per-sample allocation not given. Material that was analyzed had been drawn on day 63 after the first vaccine or placebo injection. The material was peripheral blood, obtained in a trial of Ad26.COV2.S vaccine versus placebo. The source of these receptors is a person aged 18-65 years who received the Ad26.COV2.S COVID-19 vaccine or a placebo.

In its sample, this clone was seen a few times. This chain links TRBV19 with TRBJ1-1; possible D gene TRBD1, 5 bases. CDR3 length: 13 amino acids. The V gene lost 9 bases and the J gene lost 4 bases, with 15 bases spanning the gap. CDR1 and CDR2 (germline): LNHDA, SQIVND (reference sequence). This chain's CDR3 is CASDLGRGTEAFF. The CDR3 DNA reads TGTGCCAGCGATCTTGGTAGGGGCACTGAAGCTTTCTTT. Supplemented by reference TRBV19 and TRBJ1-1, the full variable domain reads DGGITQSPKYLFRKEGQNVTLSCEQNLNHDAMYWYRQDPGQGLRLIYYSQIVNDFQKGDIAEGYSVSREKKESFPLTVTSAQKNPTAFYLCASDLGRGTEAFFGQGTRLTVV.

This clone has just one count. The chain links TRBV27 to TRBJ2-7; D is perhaps TRBD2 (5 bases). Trimming took off 3 bases at V and 6 bases at J, with 15 bases between the two ends. Germline V gene data show CDR1 as MNHEY and CDR2 as SMNVEV (reference sequence). The CDR3 covers 14 residues. As DNA, the CDR3 is TGTGCCAGCAGTTTTTCGCGAGGAGGACTCGAGCAGTACTTC. It yields the protein CASSFSRGGLEQYF.

In nucleotides, the CDR3 is TGCGCCAGCAGCTTCGACAGGGGTGGTGGAGCTTTCTTT. Its translation: CASSFDRGGGAFF. This chain joins TRBV5-1 and TRBJ1-1; TRBD1 agrees at 8 bases. V gave up 2 bases and J gave up 10 bases; unmatched junction bases: 7. The germline V gene has CDR1 SGHRS and CDR2 YFSETQ. The CDR3 is made up of 13 amino acids.

This chain uses TRBV7-9 with TRBJ2-7; 8 nucleotides align to TRBD2. Germline V gene sequence: CDR1 SEHNR, CDR2 FQNEAQ (reference sequence). J gave up 0 bases and V 5 bases, and 9 bases lay outside the gene matches. The CDR3 covers 16 residues. CDR3: CASSPSGLAGSYEQYF. In DNA, the CDR3 is TGTGCCAGCAGCCCATCTGGACTAGCTGGCTCCTACGAGCAGTACTTC.

This clone has only one observation. The chain couples TRBV3-1 (or the pseudogene TRBV3-2) to TRBJ1-2; D call uncertain. The CDR3 totals 14 residues. Germline CDR1 LGHDT, CDR2 YNNKEL (reference sequence). V dropped 0 bases and J dropped 0 bases, with 5 bases sitting between them. CDR3 DNA: TGTGCCAGCAGCCAAGACAGCGCTAACTATGGCTACACCTTC. Translated: CASSQDSANYGYTF.

In this sample, this clone turned up a few times. V is TRBV19 and J is TRBJ1-3; D is possibly TRBD1 (5 bases). V dropped 8 bases and J dropped 0 bases, with 20 bases sitting between them. The CDR3 is made up of 17 amino acids. Germline V gene lookup returns CDR1 LNHDA and CDR2 SQIVND (reference sequence). The CDR3 loop reads CASLERDSPTSGNTIYF. The DNA of the CDR3 is TGTGCCAGTCTCGAGCGCGACAGCCCGACCTCTGGAAACACCATATATTTT.

The rearrangement uses TRBV10-1 and TRBJ2-4, with D perhaps given as TRBD1 or TRBD2 (5 bases each). This CDR3 spans 15 amino acids. V lost 3 bases to trimming and J lost 6 bases, with 15 bases between them. Germline V gene lookup returns CDR1 WNHNN and CDR2 SYGVQD (reference sequence). CDR3 coding DNA: TGCGCCAGCAGTGATGGGGGTGACGGCGGAAACATTCAGTACTTC. It specifies CASSDGGDGGNIQYF.

The J gene is TRBJ2-1, the V gene TRBV3-1 (or the pseudogene TRBV3-2); 8 positions agree with TRBD2. CDR1 is LGHDT, CDR2 YNNKEL, per germline (reference sequence). The ends lost 3 bases at V and 0 bases at J; junction bases unmatched: 4. This CDR3 region has 16 residues. The CDR3 protein is CASSHTSGSSYNEQFF. Written as DNA, the CDR3 is TGTGCCAGCAGCCATACTAGCGGAAGCTCCTACAATGAGCAGTTCTTC.

The J gene is TRBJ1-1, the V gene TRBV20-1, with D hard to call. This CDR3 is 11 amino acids long. CDR1 and CDR2 from the germline V gene are DFQATT and SNEGSKA (reference sequence). Deletions cut 5 bases from V and 1 base from J, with 5 bases between. The CDR3 sequence is CSAQKNTEAFF. CDR3 bases: TGCAGTGCTCAGAAGAACACTGAAGCTTTCTTT.

The CDR3: CASMAGGASGYTF. Written as DNA, the CDR3 is TGTGCCAGTATGGCGGGGGGCGCTTCTGGCTACACCTTC. This sequence joins TRBV19 and TRBJ1-2; a possible D gene is TRBD1 (6 bases). Trimming took 7 bases from V and 7 from J, leaving 16 bases between them. The CDR3 runs to 13 residues. CDR1 is LNHDA and CDR2 is SQIVND in the germline V gene (reference sequence). The full variable domain, completed using reference TRBV19 and TRBJ1-2, is DGGITQSPKYLFRKEGQNVTLSCEQNLNHDAMYWYRQDPGQGLRLIYYSQIVNDFQKGDIAEGYSVSREKKESFPLTVTSAQKNPTAFYLCASMAGGASGYTFGSGTRLTVV.

The chain has TRBV6-5 and TRBJ2-2; TRBD2 matches 7 bases. V gave up 6 bases and J gave up 6 bases; unmatched junction bases: 4. CDR3 size: 13 residues. Germline CDR1 and CDR2: MNHEY and SVGAGI. For the CDR3, the DNA is TGTGCCAGCAGGCGGGAGTTGGCCGGGGAGCTGTTTTTT. This codes for CASRRELAGELFF.

The V gene is TRBV4-3, the J gene TRBJ2-2; 12 bases align to TRBD2. The CDR3 spans 18 residues. V lost 0 bases to trimming and J lost 3 bases; unmatched junction nucleotides: 5. Germline values: CDR1 LGHNA, CDR2 YSLEER. CDR3 protein: CASSQDSLAGGYTGELFF. The CDR3 region has the DNA TGCGCCAGCAGCCAAGATTCTCTAGCGGGGGGGTACACCGGGGAGCTGTTTTTT.

V gene TRBV7-2 combines with J gene TRBJ2-2, with 9 bases that match TRBD2. This CDR3 contains 15 residues. J was trimmed by 6 bases and V by 3 bases; bases with no gene match: 5. Germline-derived CDR1 and CDR2 are SGHTA and FQGNSA. The CDR3 coding sequence is TGTGCCAGCAGCTTTAGCGGGAGCGGAGCCGGGGAGCTGTTTTTT. Its translation is CASSFSGSGAGELFF.

This clone appeared once. This CDR3 is CASSLMGQNTGELFF. CDR3 nucleotide sequence: TGTGCCAGCAGCTTAATGGGACAAAACACCGGGGAGCTGTTTTTT. V is TRBV7-3 and J is TRBJ2-2; a weak D match, TRBD1 (6 bases). Per germline, CDR1 SGHTA and CDR2 FQGTGA. Deletions cut 1 base from V and 2 bases from J, with 8 bases between. This CDR3 spans 15 amino acids. The variable domain in full, with the rest retrieved from reference TRBV7-3 and TRBJ2-2, is GAGVSQTPSNKVTEKGKYVELRCDPISGHTALYWYRQSLGQGPEFLIYFQGTGAADDSGLPNDRFFAVRPEGSVSTLKIQRTERGDSAVYLCASSLMGQNTGELFFGEGSRLTVL.

V is TRBV11-3 and J is TRBJ2-1, with TRBD2 matching over 9 bases. Germline V gene lookup returns CDR1 SGHNT and CDR2 YENEEA. The trim removed 1 base at V and 4 bases at J, leaving 17 bases unmatched. The CDR3 sequence is 20 residues long. CDR3 sequence reads: CASSLGSSVGSSGKYNEQFF. The CDR3, as DNA: TGTGCCAGCAGCTTAGGTTCGTCAGTTGGGTCTAGCGGGAAATACAATGAGCAGTTCTTC.

CDR3 DNA: TGTGCCAGCAGCACCACAACAGGGGTCCGTCTCCCCTACGAGCAGTACTTC. Protein: CASSTTTGVRLPYEQYF. This chain uses TRBV11-2 with TRBJ2-7, with 7 bases fitting TRBD1. CDR3 length equals 17 residues. Germline CDR1 SGHAT, CDR2 FQNNGV. V dropped 5 bases and J dropped 2; count of bases not matched to a gene: 15.

This rearrangement joins TRBV29-1 to TRBJ1-1, with 7 nucleotides matching TRBD1. Germline CDR1 reads SQVTM; CDR2 reads ANQGSEA. This CDR3 contains 12 residues. CDR3 amino acids: CGMKATGPEAFF. CDR3 bases: TGCGGCATGAAAGCGACAGGGCCTGAAGCTTTCTTT. Based on the CDR3 plus reference TRBV29-1 and TRBJ1-1, the full variable domain is SAVISQKPSRDICQRGTSLTIQCQVDSQVTMMFWYRQQPGQSLTLIATANQGSEATYESGFVIDKFPISRPNLTFSTLTVSNMSPEDSSIYLCGMKATGPEAFFGQGTRLTVV.

This clone was counted between two and nine times. This rearrangement joins TRBV5-6 to TRBJ2-3, with 7 bases identical to TRBD2. The V segment lost 1 base and the J segment 0 bases; nucleotides outside the gene matches: 8. The CDR3 is 17 residues long. The V gene's germline CDR1 is SGHDT and CDR2 YYEEEE. The CDR3 region is CASSLPSAGPSTDTQYF. The CDR3 coding sequence is TGTGCCAGCAGCTTGCCTTCAGCGGGGCCTAGCACAGATACGCAGTATTTT.

The DNA of the CDR3 is TGTGCCAGCAGTCCGCTACCGCCAGGGGCTTGGACCAACGTCCTGACTTTC. It codes for CASSPLPPGAWTNVLTF. This chain uses TRBV27 with TRBJ2-6; tentative D call: TRBD1 (6 bases). Germline assignment: CDR1 MNHEY and CDR2 SMNVEV (reference sequence). This CDR3 is built from 17 residues. V was trimmed by 5 bases and J by 8 bases, leaving 22 bases between them.

The gene calls are TRBV2 and TRBJ2-2; 11 nucleotides agree with TRBD1. There are 15 residues in the CDR3. Looked up from germline, CDR1 is SNHLY and CDR2 is FYNNEI. With 7 bases clipped from V and 4 bases from J, the junction kept 5 bases outside the gene matches. The CDR3 coding sequence is TGTGCCAGCAACCGGGACAGGGGGATCACCGGGGAGCTGTTTTTT. Protein: CASNRDRGITGELFF.

V is TRBV19 and J is TRBJ1-6; perhaps TRBD1 as D (5 bases). Germline V gene lookup returns CDR1 LNHDA and CDR2 SQIVND (reference sequence). The CDR3 contains 12 residues. Trimming took 5 bases from V and 10 from J, leaving 9 bases between them. The chain's CDR3 is CASSLEGSPLHF. The DNA of the CDR3 is TGTGCCAGTAGTCTCGAGGGGTCACCCCTCCACTTT.

The genes are TRBV12-3 or TRBV12-4 and TRBJ2-7; 7 bases agree with TRBD1. J lost 0 bases, V lost 8 bases, and 4 bases had no gene match. The length of the CDR3 is 13 residues. For the CDR3, the DNA is TGTGCCAGCGGATGGGACAGCTCCTACGAGCAGTACTTC. Its translation is CASGWDSSYEQYF.

This chain connects TRBV5-8 to TRBJ1-5, with 7 bases matching TRBD1. CDR3 length: 14 residues. The J segment lost 5 bases and the V segment lost 0 bases, leaving 2 bases of the junction unmatched. Germline values: CDR1 SGHTS, CDR2 YDEGEE. CDR3 protein: CASSLGQGDQPQHF. For the CDR3, the DNA is TGTGCCAGCAGCTTGGGACAGGGAGATCAGCCCCAGCATTTT.

The DNA for the CDR3 is TGTGCCAGTAGTATCTCGGACAGGGGCTCCTATAATTCACCCCTCCACTTT. It translates to CASSISDRGSYNSPLHF. The chain employs TRBV19 and TRBJ1-6, with 9 bases aligning to TRBD1. The trim removed 3 bases at V and 0 bases at J, leaving 3 bases unmatched. Germline assignment: CDR1 LNHDA and CDR2 SQIVND (reference sequence). There are 17 residues in the CDR3.

This clone was counted a single time. V gene TRBV10-3 combines with J gene TRBJ1-6; the match to TRBD1 covers 7 bases. V lost 5 bases, J lost 5 bases, and 6 bases stayed unmatched. The CDR3 has 15 amino acids. The germline V gene has CDR1 ENHRY and CDR2 SYGVKD. As DNA, the CDR3 is TGTGCCATCAGTCCTAGTCAGGGGGATAATTCACCCCTCCACTTT. The encoded protein is CAISPSQGDNSPLHF.

The genes are TRBV11-2 and TRBJ2-3; D is ambiguous. Germline V lookup: CDR1 SGHAT, CDR2 FQNNGV. The length of the CDR3 is 12 residues. Between the trimmed V and J ends, which lost 6 bases and 0 bases, there was a span of 4 bases. CDR3 nucleotides: TGTGCCAGCAGGTCGAGCACAGATACGCAGTATTTT. Encoded protein: CASRSSTDTQYF. Using reference TRBV11-2 and TRBJ2-3 for the parts outside the CDR3, the full variable domain is EAGVAQSPRYKIIEKRQSVAFWCNPISGHATLYWYQQILGQGPKLLIQFQNNGVVDDSQLPKDRFSAERLKGVDSTLKIQPAKLEDSAVYLCASRSSTDTQYFGPGTRLTVL.

The rearrangement joins TRBV5-8 to TRBJ2-5; D remains unclear. This CDR3 contains 11 residues. Trimming left V 4 bases short and J 8 bases short, with 9 bases between. Looked up from germline, CDR1 is SGHTS and CDR2 is YDEGEE. CDR3 DNA sequence: TGTGCCAGCAGCCCCGCCTCTACCCAGTACTTC. Residues: CASSPASTQYF. Using reference TRBV5-8 and TRBJ2-5 for the parts outside the CDR3, the full variable domain is EAGVTQSPTHLIKTRGQQATLRCSPISGHTSVYWYQQALGLGLQFLLWYDEGEERNRGNFPPRFSGRQFPNYSSELNVNALELEDSALYLCASSPASTQYFGPGTRLLVL.